A selection of T cell receptor beta chains follows, all from one sample in a study of Graves' ophthalmopathy and Graves' hyperthyroidism. MiXCR was run by TCRdb on the multiplex PCR reads, yielding one entry per CDR3 protein. The sample comprises 600,000 to 650,000 distinct CDR3 sequences, roughly 20% of which are singletons, and around 6.9% rests with the top ten. Source material: peripheral blood. The receptors derive from a woman between 18 and 30 years old with stable Graves' hyperthyroidism. Some clones in this sample may be carry-over from other donors' samples. CDR3s include the opening cysteine and the closing phenylalanine or tryptophan. The D gene is left open where the match is weak.

>TRBJ1-2|TRBV5-1|TRBD1|14
CASSPWDRVGSYTF
>TRBJ2-7|TRBV27|.|14
CASSQRQETYEQYF
>TRBJ2-5|TRBV4-1|.|14
CASSQDWGAKTQYF
>TRBJ2-2|TRBV6-1|.|14
CASRGHLNTGELFF
>TRBJ2-5|TRBV4-1|TRBD2|19
CASSQVPTILAGGQETQYF
>TRBJ2-5|TRBV28|.|13
CASSFRDSETQYF
>TRBJ1-1|TRBV30|.|14
CAWMIPGRNTEAFF
>TRBJ1-2|TRBV12-3/TRBV12-4|.|17
CASSPSSWGRAFVGYTF
>TRBJ1-5|TRBV7-9|.|13
CASSPNEGQPQHF
>TRBJ2-5|TRBV6-4|TRBD2|15
CASSDSSGSQETQYF